The rows below give T cell receptor beta chains drawn from one sample of a study of Graves' ophthalmopathy and Graves' hyperthyroidism. TCRdb re-analysed the multiplex PCR reads in MiXCR, keeping a single row per CDR3 protein. The data contain roughly 500,000 distinct CDR3 sequences, 13% to 15% of them seen just once; the ten biggest clones take up over 7.5%. Source material: blood. These receptors originate from a woman in her 30s with Graves' ophthalmopathy. Both conserved end residues are part of each CDR3. The D gene is left open where the match is weak. Size is omitted from some rows. Given values are once, few, many or a class for expanded clones.

>13|.|.|TRBV11-2|TRBJ2-7
TGTGCCAGCAGCAAAACCCGGGTCTACGAGCAGTACTTC
CASSKTRVYEQYF
>13|.|.|TRBV20-1|TRBJ2-7
TGCAGTGCTAGAATCGACGGCTCCTACGATCAGTACTTC
CSARIDGSYDQYF
>12|many|.|TRBV6-4|TRBJ2-7
TGTGCCAGCAGCCGGGACGTATACGAGCAGTACTTC
CASSRDVYEQYF
>15|few|.|TRBV5-5|TRBJ1-3
TGTGCCAGCAGCTTGGCGGGGCAATCTGGAAACACCATATATTTT
CASSLAGQSGNTIYF
>14|many|.|TRBV9|TRBJ2-5
TGTGCCAGCAGCGGTTCGGGGAAACAAGAGACCCAGTACTTC
CASSGSGKQETQYF
>14|few|.|TRBV13|TRBJ2-5
TGTGCCAGCAGCTTACGCGGGAACCAAGAGACCCAGTACTTC
CASSLRGNQETQYF
>13|many|.|TRBV12-3/TRBV12-4|TRBJ2-2
TGTGCCAGCAGTTTCGTGGGCATCGGGGAGCTGTTTTTT
CASSFVGIGELFF
>15|.|TRBD1|TRBV9|TRBJ2-7
TGTGCCAGCAGCACGCGACAGGGGATGGCCTACGAGCAGTACTTC
CASSTRQGMAYEQYF
>13|many|.|TRBV30|TRBJ1-5
TGTGCCTGCACGGACGGTAGCAATCAGCCCCAGCATTTT
CACTDGSNQPQHF
>14|.|.|TRBV19|TRBJ1-1
TGTGCCAGTAGTATAATGAGAACCGGCACTGAAGCTTTCTTT
CASSIMRTGTEAFF
>17|many|TRBD1|TRBV20-1|TRBJ2-2
TGCAGTGCTAGAGATTCGATCACAGGGGGCGACACCGGGGAGCTGTTTTTT
CSARDSITGGDTGELFF
>16|many|.|TRBV2|TRBJ2-7
TGTGCCAGCAGTGAAGGGGACATCCTTTATTCCTACGAGCAGTACTTC
CASSEGDILYSYEQYF
>16|few|.|TRBV7-8|TRBJ2-7
TGTGCCAGCAGCTTAGTCGCTGGTCAGGGCTCCTACGAGCAGTACTTC
CASSLVAGQGSYEQYF
>14|.|.|TRBV30|TRBJ2-2
TGTGCCTGCCCCGAGTACACCTACGGCGGGGAGCTGTTTTTT
CACPEYTYGGELFF
>13|few|.|TRBV5-1|TRBJ2-5
TGCGCCAGCAGCATAACAGGGAAAGAGACCCAGTACTTC
CASSITGKETQYF
>14|many|TRBD1|TRBV19|TRBJ1-2
TGTGCCAGTAGCCGGGGACAGGCTAACTATGGCTACACCTTC
CASSRGQANYGYTF
>15|many|.|TRBV24-1|TRBJ1-5
TGTGCCACCAGTGAAGACAGGCATAGCAATCAGCCCCAGCATTTT
CATSEDRHSNQPQHF
>16|.|.|TRBV20-1|TRBJ1-1
TGCAGTGCTAGAGCCTATCGGGGGGGGTCGTACACTGAAGCTTTCTTT
CSARAYRGGSYTEAFF
>13|.|.|TRBV6-1|TRBJ1-2
TGTGCCAGCAGTGAAGTGGGGGTAGGAGGCTACACCTTC
CASSEVGVGGYTF
>14|many|.|TRBV11-2|TRBJ2-5
TGTGCCAGCAGCATCCCCGGGAGAAAAGAGACCCAGTACTTC
CASSIPGRKETQYF
>15|few|.|TRBV7-9|TRBJ2-7
TGTGCCAGCAGCTCGGCCGGGACTGTGAGGTACGAGCAGTACTTC
CASSSAGTVRYEQYF
>17|few|.|TRBV3-1|TRBJ1-1
TGTGCCAGCAGCCAAGGGAGGCCGGGGATCGTGAACACTGAAGCTTTCTTT
CASSQGRPGIVNTEAFF
>20|many|.|TRBV20-1|TRBJ2-5
TGCAGTGCTAGGGAGGGGGCACTGGGACCGAGGGTCTTGTTCCAAGAGACCCAGTACTTC
CSAREGALGPRVLFQETQYF
>14|many|TRBD2|TRBV20-1|TRBJ2-7
TGCAGTGCAAACGGACTAGCGGGAAATTACGAGCAGTACTTC
CSANGLAGNYEQYF
>14|many|TRBD1|TRBV20-1|TRBJ2-5
TGCAGTGCTAGAGATCATACAGGGGGCGAGACCCAGTACTTC
CSARDHTGGETQYF
>17|many|.|TRBV20-1|TRBJ2-7
TGCAGTGCTAGACATCGAATGTGGTTAGACACGACCTACGAGCAGTACTTC
CSARHRMWLDTTYEQYF
>13|few|TRBD1|TRBV5-6|TRBJ2-5
TGTGCCAGCAGCCGGGACAGGGAGGAGACCCAGTACTTC
CASSRDREETQYF
>14|.|TRBD1|TRBV12-3/TRBV12-4|TRBJ1-1
TGTGCCAGCAGGGGGACAGGGGCCAACACTGAAGCTTTCTTT
CASRGTGANTEAFF
>14|few|TRBD1|TRBV6-1|TRBJ2-7
TGTGCCAGCACTCAGACAGGGACCTCCTACGAGCAGTACTTC
CASTQTGTSYEQYF
>13|many|.|TRBV12-3/TRBV12-4|TRBJ2-5
TGTGCCAGCAGTTCTTCACAGGGCGAGACCCAGTACTTC
CASSSSQGETQYF
>14|many|.|TRBV2|TRBJ1-1
TGTGCCAGCACCTATGGCCGGGGAGGCACTGAAGCTTTCTTT
CASTYGRGGTEAFF
>15|many|TRBD1|TRBV27|TRBJ1-2
TGTGCCAGCAGTCCGGGACAGGGGGTTAACTATGGCTACACCTTC
CASSPGQGVNYGYTF
>17|.|TRBD2|TRBV6-5|TRBJ2-7
TGTGCCAGCAGTTATGCTAGCGGGAGGACCGGGGTTTACGAGCAGTACTTC
CASSYASGRTGVYEQYF
>13|.|.|TRBV11-2|TRBJ2-7
TGTGCCAGCACCCTTCTAGTCTCCTACGAGCAGTACTTC
CASTLLVSYEQYF
>14|many|.|TRBV20-1|TRBJ2-7
TGCAGTGCTAGGTTCCCTAGCTCCGACCACGAGCAGTACTTC
CSARFPSSDHEQYF
>13|many|.|TRBV7-2|TRBJ1-3
TGTGCCAGCAGCTTAATCTTAGGAAACACCATATATTTT
CASSLILGNTIYF
>13|few|.|TRBV20-1|TRBJ2-7
TGCAGTGCTTCTCAGGGGATAGTCTACGAGCAGTACTTC
CSASQGIVYEQYF
>15|many|.|TRBV30|TRBJ1-2
TGTGCCTGGAGCATCCCCCCGGGCAGGGGTCATGGCTACACCTTC
CAWSIPPGRGHGYTF
>12|many|.|TRBV28|TRBJ1-2
TGTGCCAGCTCAACCGGGGTTGCTGGCTACACCTTC
CASSTGVAGYTF
>16|many|.|TRBV2|TRBJ2-5
TGTGCCAGCAGTGTGGGAAGCGGGCGAAAAGGGGAGACCCAGTACTTC
CASSVGSGRKGETQYF
>15|.|.|TRBV10-3|TRBJ2-2
TGTGCCATCAGTGGACCGAGCGACGCTACCGGGGAGCTGTTTTTT
CAISGPSDATGELFF